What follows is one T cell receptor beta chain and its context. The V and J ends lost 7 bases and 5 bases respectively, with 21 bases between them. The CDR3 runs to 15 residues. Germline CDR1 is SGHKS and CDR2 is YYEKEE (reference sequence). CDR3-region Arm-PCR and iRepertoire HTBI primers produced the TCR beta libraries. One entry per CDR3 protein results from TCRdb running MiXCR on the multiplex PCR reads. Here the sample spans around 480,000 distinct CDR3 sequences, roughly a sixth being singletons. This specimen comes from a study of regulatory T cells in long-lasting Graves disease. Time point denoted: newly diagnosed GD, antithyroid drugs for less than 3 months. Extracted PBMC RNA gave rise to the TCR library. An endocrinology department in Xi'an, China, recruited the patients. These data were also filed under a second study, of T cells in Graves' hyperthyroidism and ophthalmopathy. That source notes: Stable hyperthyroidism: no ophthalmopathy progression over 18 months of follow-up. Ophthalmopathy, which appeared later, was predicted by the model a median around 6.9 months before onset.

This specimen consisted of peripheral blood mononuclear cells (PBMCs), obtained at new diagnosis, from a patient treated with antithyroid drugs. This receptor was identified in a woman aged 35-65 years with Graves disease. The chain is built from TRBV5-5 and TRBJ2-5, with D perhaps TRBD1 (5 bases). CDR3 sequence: CASLRSYPGLETQYF. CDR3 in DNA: TGTGCCAGCCTCCGGAGTTATCCAGGGCTGGAGACCCAGTACTTC.